These 11 T cell receptor beta chains share one sample of origin, sequenced in a study of blood T cell repertoires in COVID-19. The repertoire was sequenced with immunoSEQ multiplex PCR; TCRdb's copy has only in-frame clones and lacks some. The top ten hold approximately 2.1% of the sample, which has 400,000 or so clones, over 75% seen once. The material sequenced was PBMCs or T cells enriched from blood (not recorded which). These receptors originate from a woman in her thirties or forties with acute COVID-19.

This clone was seen more than once but under ten times. This chain uses TRBV7-9 with TRBJ2-3; TRBD1 aligns across 10 bases. Germline V gene data show CDR1 as SEHNR and CDR2 as FQNEAQ (reference sequence). The CDR3 runs to 15 residues. CDR3 bases: TGTGCTAGTCTATTCGGACAGGGGGACGTGGATACGCAGTATTTT. It encodes CASLFGQGDVDTQYF.

The rearrangement joins TRBV6-1 to TRBJ1-6; maybe TRBD1 (5 bases). Germline values: CDR1 MNHNS, CDR2 SASEGT. The CDR3 contains 15 residues. The V gene lost 3 bases and the J gene lost 2 bases, with 8 bases spanning the gap. As DNA, the CDR3 is TGTGCCAGCAGTGACGGGGGTCCCTATAATTCACCCCTCCACTTT. The encoded protein is CASSDGGPYNSPLHF.

The gene calls are TRBV4-1 and TRBJ1-1; a possible D gene is TRBD1 (6 bases). The CDR3 is made up of 17 amino acids. Trimming stripped 1 base from V and 1 base from J, with 16 bases between. The germline V gene has CDR1 MGHRA and CDR2 YSYEKL. The CDR3 is CASSQAGLQGANTEAFF. The CDR3 DNA reads as TGCGCCAGCAGCCAAGCAGGGCTACAGGGAGCGAACACTGAAGCTTTCTTT.

This clone has a handful of counts. The gene calls are TRBV2 and TRBJ1-2, with 9 bases fitting TRBD1. V gave up 2 bases and J gave up 2 bases; unmatched junction bases: 3. The CDR3 length is 15 residues. Germline V lookup: CDR1 SNHLY, CDR2 FYNNEI. CDR3 DNA sequence: TGTGCCAGCAGTGAAACAGGGGGCGCAAACTATGGCTACACCTTC. Its translation: CASSETGGANYGYTF.

This clone came up once. The chain couples TRBV5-1 to TRBJ1-4; 12 bases line up with TRBD1. The junction had 10 bases not matched to a gene; V was cut back by 4 bases and J by 6 bases. Per germline, CDR1 SGHRS and CDR2 YFSETQ. The CDR3 has 17 amino acids. The CDR3 bases are TGCGCCAGCAGCCCGTCCCGGGACAGGGGGCGGTATGAAAAACTGTTTTTT. Translation: CASSPSRDRGRYEKLFF. The whole variable domain, remainder taken from reference TRBV5-1 and TRBJ1-4, is KAGVTQTPRYLIKTRGQQVTLSCSPISGHRSVSWYQQTPGQGLQFLFEYFSETQRNKGNFPGRFSGRQFSNSRSEMNVSTLELGDSALYLCASSPSRDRGRYEKLFFGSGTQLSVL.

The chain employs TRBV12-5 and TRBJ1-3; 8 bases map to TRBD1. The CDR3 contains 16 residues. The germline V gene encodes CDR1 LGHNT and CDR2 FRNRAP. With 1 base clipped from V and 3 bases from J, the junction kept 5 bases outside the gene matches. The CDR3: CASGLANRGIGNTIYF. CDR3 bases: TGTGCTAGTGGTTTGGCCAACAGGGGGATTGGAAACACCATATATTTT.

The J gene is TRBJ1-5, the V gene TRBV27, with 8 nucleotides matching TRBD1. V shed 4 bases and J 6 bases; nucleotides not matched to a gene: 2. Germline assignment: CDR1 MNHEY and CDR2 SMNVEV (reference sequence). The CDR3 extends over 13 amino acids. The CDR3: CASSSGGVQPQHF. CDR3 nucleotides: TGTGCCAGCAGTTCAGGGGGCGTTCAGCCCCAGCATTTT.

The chain combines TRBV18 with TRBJ2-7; TRBD2 agrees at 7 bases. CDR1 is KGHSH and CDR2 is LQKENI in the germline V gene. The CDR3 runs to 12 residues. J lost 3 bases, V lost 6 bases, and 2 bases had no gene match. CDR3 protein: CASSSSGYEQYF. In DNA form, the CDR3 reads TGTGCCAGCTCTTCTAGCGGCTACGAGCAGTACTTC.

The chain recombines TRBV5-1 with TRBJ2-5, with 9 bases that match TRBD1. Trimming took 3 bases from V and 5 from J; bases not matched to a gene: 8. Germline V lookup: CDR1 SGHRS, CDR2 YFSETQ. This CDR3 contains 15 residues. The CDR3: CASSSNRGLGETQYF. The DNA for the CDR3 is TGCGCCAGCAGCTCTAACAGGGGGCTAGGGGAGACCCAGTACTTC.

The chain combines TRBV27 with TRBJ2-1; D is undetermined. Trimming took off 4 bases at V and 0 bases at J, with 13 bases between the two ends. The germline CDR1 and CDR2 sequences are MNHEY and SMNVEV (reference sequence). The CDR3 runs 16 residues. Here the CDR3 DNA reads TGTGCCAGCAGTTCTTCTAGGCGGAGCTCCTACAATGAGCAGTTCTTC. As protein: CASSSSRRSSYNEQFF.

This clone appeared once. This chain joins TRBV5-4 and TRBJ2-1, with 8 bases lining up with TRBD2. Germline trimming cut 0 bases from V and 2 bases from J; bases unmatched to any gene: 4. The CDR3 sequence is 16 residues long. Germline V gene sequence: CDR1 SGHNT, CDR2 YYREEE (reference sequence). CDR3 DNA sequence: TGTGCCAGCAGCTTGGCCTCGGGGGGGCCCTACAATGAGCAGTTCTTC. Its translation is CASSLASGGPYNEQFF. Together with reference TRBV5-4 and TRBJ2-1, the CDR3 gives the full variable domain: ETGVTQSPTHLIKTRGQQVTLRCSSQSGHNTVSWYQQALGQGPQFIFQYYREEENGRGNFPPRFSGLQFPNYSSELNVNALELDDSALYLCASSLASGGPYNEQFFGPGTRLTVL.